This TCR beta chain was retrieved from a study of a mutant IDH1 vaccine in newly diagnosed glioma. Measured with immunoSEQ multiplex PCR; TCRdb has only the in-frame clones, and not every one. The table shows just under 80,000 clones, with more than 85% occurring only once. Points on this clone: The antigen remains unidentified.

Noted time point: week 5, during vaccination. Each dose of the vaccine consisted of 300 ug of mutant IDH1 20-mer peptide, with topical imiquimod. In germline, CDR1 is PRHDT, CDR2 FYEKMQ (reference sequence). The CDR3 has 13 residues. Deletions cut 6 bases from V and 4 bases from J, with 12 bases between. The chain carries TRBV13 and TRBJ1-1, with D unclear. The sequences come from PBMCs, collected from a glioma patient whose treatment included an IDH1 peptide vaccine. This sequence was found in a woman aged 50 to 60 with glioma. CDR3 protein: CASSERASTEAFF. The CDR3, as DNA: TGTGCCAGCAGTGAAAGGGCCTCCACTGAAGCTTTCTTT.